This passage covers 18 T cell receptor beta chains from one sample sequenced in a study of CD8 T cells in Susac syndrome. Random hexamers served to reverse transcribe roughly 0.5 to 1 ug RNA. TCRdb fed the immunoSEQ multiplex PCR reads into MiXCR, producing one record per CDR3 protein. The sample holds 200,000 or so distinct CDR3 sequences; 90% to 95% are singletons and the top ten take about 0.096%. Sequenced input: CD4+ T cells from PBMCs. The receptor source for this set is a human donor with multiple sclerosis.

The chain recombines TRBV30 with TRBJ2-7, with D perhaps matching TRBD1 or TRBD2 (5 bases each). The V gene lost 2 bases and the J gene lost 1 base, with 12 bases spanning the gap. This CDR3 region has 14 residues. Germline V gene lookup returns CDR1 GTSNPN and CDR2 SVGIG (reference sequence). The chain's CDR3 is CAWSLEGRSYEQYF. In nucleotides, the CDR3 is TGTGCCTGGAGTTTAGAGGGGAGATCCTACGAGCAGTACTTC.

The chain carries TRBV27 and TRBJ2-3, with TRBD2 identical over 11 bases. The CDR3 extends over 19 amino acids. The germline V gene has CDR1 MNHEY and CDR2 SMNVEV (reference sequence). V lost 1 base to trimming and J lost 0 bases; unmatched junction nucleotides: 9. The CDR3 region has the DNA TGTGCCAGCAGTTTATGGGGCCTAGCGGGGGGATCTAGCACAGATACGCAGTATTTT. Encoded protein: CASSLWGLAGGSSTDTQYF.

This clonotype was observed once. V and J are TRBV9 and TRBJ2-2; TRBD2 matches at 10 bases. CDR3 size: 15 residues. Germline CDR1 SGDLS, CDR2 YYNGEE. J lost 1 base, V lost 3 bases, and 0 bases had no gene match. CDR3 residues: CASSGLAGNTGELFF. As DNA, the CDR3 is TGTGCCAGCAGCGGACTAGCGGGGAACACCGGGGAGCTGTTTTTT.

The V and J genes are TRBV29-1 and TRBJ2-3, with unresolved D. Germline CDR1 and CDR2: SQVTM and ANQGSEA. The CDR3 contains 13 residues. CDR3 nucleotides: TGCGTCGTATCCGGTCGAGTAACAGATACGCAGTATTTT. The encoded protein is CVVSGRVTDTQYF.

The chain has TRBV4-1 and TRBJ1-5; 7 positions agree with TRBD1. The CDR3 runs 17 residues. Germline V gene lookup returns CDR1 MGHRA and CDR2 YSYEKL. After removal of 0 bases from V and 6 bases from J, the junction contained 11 bases not matched to a gene. Here the CDR3 reads CASSQEDPRTGFQPQHF. CDR3 nucleotide sequence: TGCGCCAGCAGCCAAGAAGACCCCCGGACAGGTTTTCAGCCCCAGCATTTT.

This chain links TRBV25-1 with TRBJ2-7; D possibly corresponds to TRBD2 (6 bases). The germline V gene encodes CDR1 MGHDK and CDR2 SYGVNS. Trimming took 3 bases from V and 13 from J, leaving 22 bases between them. This CDR3 has 14 residues. The CDR3 loop reads CASSEPDFLGGYYF. CDR3 bases: TGTGCCAGCAGTGAGCCGGACTTCTTGGGGGGATATTACTTC.

The chain links TRBV5-1 to TRBJ2-1; TRBD2 matches 7 bases. Germline CDR1 SGHRS, CDR2 YFSETQ. The ends lost 4 bases at V and 0 bases at J; junction bases unmatched: 10. CDR3 length: 17 amino acids. The CDR3: CASSAKLAPSSYNEQFF. In DNA form, the CDR3 reads TGCGCCAGCAGCGCTAAACTAGCGCCCAGCTCCTACAATGAGCAGTTCTTC.

This clonotype was observed a single time. The J gene is TRBJ2-4, the V gene TRBV12-3 or TRBV12-4; D remains unclear. With 3 bases removed from V and 10 bases from J, the gap between germline ends came to 25 bases. The CDR3 is made up of 17 amino acids. The CDR3 DNA is TGTGCCAGCAGTTTGCAAAGCCCTGAGTCAAGAGCACCTATTCAGTACTTC. Encoded protein: CASSLQSPESRAPIQYF.

This clonotype was seen just once. The gene calls are TRBV20-1 and TRBJ2-5; weak D call: TRBD2 (5 bases). V was pared by 5 bases and J by 3 bases, with 13 bases between. This CDR3 comprises 13 residues. Germline V gene data show CDR1 as DFQATT and CDR2 as SNEGSKA (reference sequence). This CDR3 is CSADRLREETQYF. Here the CDR3 DNA reads TGCAGTGCTGACCGCTTGAGGGAAGAGACCCAGTACTTC.

The chain couples TRBV5-1 to TRBJ2-4; 10 nucleotides align to TRBD2. The V gene's germline CDR1 is SGHRS and CDR2 YFSETQ. The CDR3 is 14 amino acids. Trimming removed 3 bases from V and 7 bases from J; junction bases left unmatched: 4. CDR3 nucleotide sequence: TGCGCCAGCAGCTCACTAGCGGGATACAACATTCAGTACTTC. Translating it yields CASSSLAGYNIQYF.

This chain uses TRBV12-3 or TRBV12-4 with TRBJ1-5; D might be TRBD1 (5 bases). This CDR3 region has 15 residues. V lost 5 bases, J lost 1 base, and 12 bases lay in between. The CDR3 DNA follows: TGTGCCAGCAGTGCCCCGGGACTGAGCAATCAGCCCCAGCATTTT. It encodes CASSAPGLSNQPQHF.

The chain recombines TRBV29-1 with TRBJ2-2, with D maybe TRBD1 (5 bases). CDR3 size: 13 residues. Germline lookup yields CDR1 SQVTM and CDR2 ANQGSEA. With 4 bases removed from V and 4 bases from J, the gap between germline ends came to 10 bases. The DNA of the CDR3 is TGCAGCGTTGCCGTCCAGGGCACCGGGGAGCTGTTTTTT. Protein: CSVAVQGTGELFF.

The table lists this clonotype with a count of one. The V call is TRBV30, the J call TRBJ2-1, with 8 nucleotides matching TRBD2. This CDR3 has 13 residues. With V trimmed by 2 bases and J by 10 bases, 7 bases remained unmatched. The germline gives CDR1 GTSNPN, CDR2 SVGIG (reference sequence). The CDR3 here is CAWSKGLASEQFF. The DNA of the CDR3 is TGTGCCTGGAGTAAAGGACTAGCATCCGAGCAGTTCTTC.

The rearrangement joins TRBV5-1 to TRBJ2-1; 9 nucleotides match TRBD1. V lost 1 base to trimming and J lost 10 bases; unmatched junction nucleotides: 3. This CDR3 comprises 13 residues. The germline gives CDR1 SGHRS, CDR2 YFSETQ. Here the CDR3 reads CASSLSGQGEQFF. The CDR3 nucleotides read TGCGCCAGCAGCTTGTCCGGACAGGGGGAGCAGTTCTTC.

The chain uses TRBV4-1 and TRBJ2-1; 12 positions match TRBD2. CDR1 and CDR2 (germline): MGHRA, YSYEKL. This CDR3 is 15 amino acids long. The trim removed 4 bases at V and 9 bases at J, leaving 7 bases unmatched. In nucleotides, the CDR3 is TGCGCCAGCAGCCTCTTGACTAGCGGGAGAACTGAGCAGTTCTTC. Protein: CASSLLTSGRTEQFF.

The chain links TRBV20-1 to TRBJ2-2, with 8 nucleotides matching TRBD1. Germline V CDR1 and CDR2: DFQATT, SNEGSKA (reference sequence). The CDR3 sequence is 14 residues long. The ends lost 5 bases at V and 6 bases at J; junction bases unmatched: 8. The CDR3 reads CSAPGGGVAGELFF. The CDR3 coding sequence is TGCAGTGCTCCAGGGGGCGGTGTCGCCGGGGAGCTGTTTTTT.

The rearrangement joins TRBV20-1 to TRBJ1-1; D might be TRBD1 (5 bases). V lost 3 bases to trimming and J lost 3 bases, with 14 bases between them. Per the germline V gene, CDR1 is DFQATT and CDR2 is SNEGSKA (reference sequence). The CDR3 consists of 14 residues. The CDR3 bases are TGCAGTGCTAGTTTTGGGGCCGGAGACACTGAAGCTTTCTTT. Translating gives CSASFGAGDTEAFF.

The chain combines TRBV5-8 with TRBJ2-7, with D unresolved. This CDR3 has 12 amino acids. In germline, CDR1 is SGHTS, CDR2 YDEGEE. Trimming stripped 4 bases from V and 6 bases from J, with 11 bases between. The CDR3 protein is CASSAPRFEQYF. The CDR3 DNA reads as TGTGCCAGCAGCGCCCCCAGGTTCGAGCAGTACTTC.